These 10 T cell receptor beta chains share one sample of origin, sequenced in a study of T cells after yellow fever vaccination. TCRdb ran MiXCR on the 5' RACE reads and lists one entry per CDR3 protein. The sample has more than 300,000 distinct CDR3 sequences, around a tenth seen once. The sequencing here drew on CD4+ T cells sorted from PBMCs, taken 45 days after the yellow fever booster vaccination. The receptors were gathered from a man aged 18 to 30 who received the YFV17D yellow fever vaccine.

The rearrangement uses TRBV5-1 and TRBJ1-2; 7 bases agree with TRBD1. V was pared by 0 bases and J by 2 bases, with 4 bases of the junction left unmatched. CDR3 length: 15 residues. Germline CDR1 and CDR2: SGHRS and YFSETQ. The chain's CDR3 is CASSLVVGGNYGYTF. CDR3 sequence (DNA): TGCGCCAGCAGCTTGGTGGTAGGGGGCAACTATGGCTACACCTTC.

The V call is TRBV7-2, the J call TRBJ1-1; TRBD1 matches 9 bases. V shed 2 bases, J shed 5 bases, and the junction held 15 bases outside the gene matches. From germline, CDR1 is SGHTA and CDR2 FQGNSA. The CDR3 covers 18 residues. DNA for the CDR3: TGTGCCAGCAGCTTACGGCGCACACAGGGGGCGGGGGGTACTGAAGCTTTCTTT. Translated: CASSLRRTQGAGGTEAFF.

This clonotype was detected a few times. This chain links TRBV5-1 with TRBJ2-5, with no clear D. The CDR3 contains 15 residues. Germline V lookup: CDR1 SGHRS, CDR2 YFSETQ. V lost 0 bases to trimming and J lost 1 base, with 10 bases between them. CDR3 nucleotide sequence: TGCGCCAGCAGCTTGGGAGACACAATCCAAGAGACCCAGTACTTC. This gives the protein CASSLGDTIQETQYF.

The V call is TRBV28, the J call TRBJ1-2; D not resolved. V lost 5 bases, J lost 7 bases, and 11 bases lay in between. The CDR3 has 12 amino acids. Germline loops: CDR1 MDHEN, CDR2 SYDVKM. This CDR3 is CASSPARTGYTF. CDR3 nucleotides: TGTGCCAGCAGTCCCGCGAGGACTGGCTACACCTTC.

The V and J genes are TRBV20-1 and TRBJ2-2; tentative D call: TRBD2 (6 bases). Trimming stripped 0 bases from V and 6 bases from J, with 11 bases between. CDR1 DFQATT and CDR2 SNEGSKA come from the germline V gene (reference sequence). The CDR3 is made up of 14 amino acids. CDR3 in DNA: TGCAGTGCTAGAGAGACGGGGAGGTCCGGGGAGCTGTTTTTT. The encoded protein is CSARETGRSGELFF.

The rearrangement uses TRBV14 and TRBJ1-3; TRBD1 agrees at 9 bases. The germline V gene has CDR1 SGHDN and CDR2 FVKESK. This CDR3 contains 17 residues. Germline trimming cut 3 bases from V and 4 bases from J; bases unmatched to any gene: 10. CDR3 DNA sequence: TGTGCCAGCAGCCAGCTCTTCGGGACAGGGTCCGGAAACACCATATATTTT. This translates into CASSQLFGTGSGNTIYF.

This clonotype was seen ten or more times. The chain employs TRBV28 and TRBJ1-4, with 7 bases lining up with TRBD1. This CDR3 spans 15 amino acids. Germline V gene lookup returns CDR1 MDHEN and CDR2 SYDVKM. Trimming removed 4 bases from V and 5 bases from J; junction bases left unmatched: 7. CDR3 DNA sequence: TGTGCCAGCAGTTACCCGGGACAGTTGAATGAAAAACTGTTTTTT. Translation gives CASSYPGQLNEKLFF.

The CDR3 loop reads CASSSTRGPYNEQFF. CDR3 DNA: TGTGCCAGCAGCTCGACCAGGGGCCCCTACAATGAGCAGTTCTTC. The chain couples TRBV11-2 to TRBJ2-1; weak D call: TRBD1 (6 bases). CDR3 size: 15 residues. Trimming took 4 bases from V and 2 from J, leaving 12 bases between them. CDR1 SGHAT and CDR2 FQNNGV come from the germline V gene.

This clonotype was detected only a few times. The V call is TRBV18, the J call TRBJ2-4; no reliable D call. Germline V lookup: CDR1 KGHSH, CDR2 LQKENI. V lost 0 bases and J lost 0, with 9 bases in between. The CDR3 has 16 amino acids. CDR3 DNA: TGTGCCAGCTCACCACCATCCTTCTTAGCCAAAAACATTCAGTACTTC. It translates to CASSPPSFLAKNIQYF.

The chain carries TRBV5-1 and TRBJ2-1; 8 bases match TRBD2. The CDR3 totals 15 residues. CDR1 is SGHRS, CDR2 YFSETQ, per germline. V lost 0 bases, J lost 8 bases, and 7 bases stayed unmatched. The CDR3, as DNA: TGCGCCAGCAGCTTGGCGGTAGCGGGGTTGGATGAGCAGTTCTTC. This translates into CASSLAVAGLDEQFF.